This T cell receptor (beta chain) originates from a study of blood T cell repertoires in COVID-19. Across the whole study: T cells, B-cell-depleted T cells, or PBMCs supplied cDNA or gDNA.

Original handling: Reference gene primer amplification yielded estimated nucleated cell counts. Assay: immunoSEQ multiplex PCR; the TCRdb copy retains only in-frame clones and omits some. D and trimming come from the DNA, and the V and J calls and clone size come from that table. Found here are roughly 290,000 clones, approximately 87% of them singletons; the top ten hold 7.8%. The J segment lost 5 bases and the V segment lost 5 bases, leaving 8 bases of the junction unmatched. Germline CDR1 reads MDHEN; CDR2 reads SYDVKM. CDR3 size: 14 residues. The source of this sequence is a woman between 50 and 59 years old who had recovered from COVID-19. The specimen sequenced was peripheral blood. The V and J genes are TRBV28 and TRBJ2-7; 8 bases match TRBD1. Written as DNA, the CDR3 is TGTGCCAGCAGTCGGACAGGGATCGGGCACGAGCAGTACTTC. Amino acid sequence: CASSRTGIGHEQYF.